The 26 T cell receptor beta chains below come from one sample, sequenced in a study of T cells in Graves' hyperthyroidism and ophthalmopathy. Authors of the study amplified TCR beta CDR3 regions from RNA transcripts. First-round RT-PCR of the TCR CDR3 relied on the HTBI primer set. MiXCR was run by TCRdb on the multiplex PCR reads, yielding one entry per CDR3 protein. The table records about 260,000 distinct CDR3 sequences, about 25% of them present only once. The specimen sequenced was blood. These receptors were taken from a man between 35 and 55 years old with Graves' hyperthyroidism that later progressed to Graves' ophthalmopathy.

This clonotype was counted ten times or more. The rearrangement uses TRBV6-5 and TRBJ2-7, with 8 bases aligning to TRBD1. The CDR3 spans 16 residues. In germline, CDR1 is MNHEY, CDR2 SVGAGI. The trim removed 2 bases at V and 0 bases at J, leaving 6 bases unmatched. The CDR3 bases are TGTGCCAGCAGTTACGGCTGGGACAGGTCCTCCTACGAGCAGTACTTC. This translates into CASSYGWDRSSYEQYF.

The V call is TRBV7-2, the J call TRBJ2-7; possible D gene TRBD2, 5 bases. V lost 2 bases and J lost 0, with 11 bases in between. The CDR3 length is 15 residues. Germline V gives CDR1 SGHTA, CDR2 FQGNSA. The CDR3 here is CASSLNGRASYEQYF. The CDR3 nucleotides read TGTGCCAGCAGCTTAAACGGGCGGGCCTCCTACGAGCAGTACTTC. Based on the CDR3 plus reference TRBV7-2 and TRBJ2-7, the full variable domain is GAGVSQSPSNKVTEKGKDVELRCDPISGHTALYWYRQSLGQGLEFLIYFQGNSAPDKSGLPSDRFSAERTGGSVSTLTIQRTQQEDSAVYLCASSLNGRASYEQYFGPGTRLTVT.

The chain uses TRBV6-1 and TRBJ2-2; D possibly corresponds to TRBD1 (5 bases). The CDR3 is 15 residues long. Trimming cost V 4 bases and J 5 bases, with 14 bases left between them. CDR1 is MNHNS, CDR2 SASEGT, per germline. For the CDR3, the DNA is TGTGCCAGCAGTGCAAGGGGTATTCGAACCGGGGAGCTGTTTTTT. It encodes CASSARGIRTGELFF.

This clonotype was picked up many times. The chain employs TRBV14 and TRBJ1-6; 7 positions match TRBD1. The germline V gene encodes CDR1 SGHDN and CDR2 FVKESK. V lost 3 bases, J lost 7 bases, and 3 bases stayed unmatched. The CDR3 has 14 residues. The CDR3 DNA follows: TGTGCCAGCAGCCAGACAGGGAGGAATTCACCCCTCCACTTT. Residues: CASSQTGRNSPLHF.

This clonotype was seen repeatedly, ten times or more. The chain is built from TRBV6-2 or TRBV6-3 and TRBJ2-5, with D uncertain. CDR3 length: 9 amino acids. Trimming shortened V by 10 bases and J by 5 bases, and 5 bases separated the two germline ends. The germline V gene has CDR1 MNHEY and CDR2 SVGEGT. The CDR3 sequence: CATRETQYF. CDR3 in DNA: TGTGCCACCCGGGAGACCCAGTACTTC.

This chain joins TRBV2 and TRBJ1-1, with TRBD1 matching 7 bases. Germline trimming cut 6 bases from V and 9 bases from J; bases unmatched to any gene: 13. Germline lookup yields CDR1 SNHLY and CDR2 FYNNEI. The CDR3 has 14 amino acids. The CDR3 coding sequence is TGTGCCAGCAGCGACAGGGTGACAAATCAAAAAGCTTTCTTT. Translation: CASSDRVTNQKAFF.

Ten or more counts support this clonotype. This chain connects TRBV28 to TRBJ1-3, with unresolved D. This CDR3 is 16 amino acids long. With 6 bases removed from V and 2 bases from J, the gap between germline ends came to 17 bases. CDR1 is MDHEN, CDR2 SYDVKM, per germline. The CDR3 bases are TGTGCCAGCAGAGTTACTCCGTGGGGTACTGGAAACACCATATATTTT. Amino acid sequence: CASRVTPWGTGNTIYF.

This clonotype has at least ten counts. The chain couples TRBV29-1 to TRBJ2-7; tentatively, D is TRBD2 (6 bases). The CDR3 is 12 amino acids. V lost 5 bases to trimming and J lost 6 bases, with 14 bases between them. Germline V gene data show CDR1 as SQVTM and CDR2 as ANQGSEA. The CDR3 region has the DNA TGCAGCGTTCATTCTAGGCGGGGCGAGCAGTACTTC. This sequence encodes CSVHSRRGEQYF.

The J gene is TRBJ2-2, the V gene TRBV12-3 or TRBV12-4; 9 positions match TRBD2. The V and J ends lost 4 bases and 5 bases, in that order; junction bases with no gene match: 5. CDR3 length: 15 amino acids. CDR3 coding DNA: TGTGCCAGCAGTTGGACTAGCGCCTATACCGGGGAGCTGTTTTTT. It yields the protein CASSWTSAYTGELFF.

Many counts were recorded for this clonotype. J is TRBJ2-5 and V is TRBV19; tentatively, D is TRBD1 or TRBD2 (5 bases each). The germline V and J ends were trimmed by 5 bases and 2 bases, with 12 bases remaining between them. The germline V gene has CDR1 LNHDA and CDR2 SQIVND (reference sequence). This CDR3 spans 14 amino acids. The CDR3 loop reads CASSWGSPQETQYF. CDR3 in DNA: TGTGCCAGTAGTTGGGGGAGCCCGCAAGAGACCCAGTACTTC. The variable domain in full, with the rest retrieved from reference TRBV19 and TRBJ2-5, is DGGITQSPKYLFRKEGQNVTLSCEQNLNHDAMYWYRQDPGQGLRLIYYSQIVNDFQKGDIAEGYSVSREKKESFPLTVTSAQKNPTAFYLCASSWGSPQETQYFGPGTRLLVL.

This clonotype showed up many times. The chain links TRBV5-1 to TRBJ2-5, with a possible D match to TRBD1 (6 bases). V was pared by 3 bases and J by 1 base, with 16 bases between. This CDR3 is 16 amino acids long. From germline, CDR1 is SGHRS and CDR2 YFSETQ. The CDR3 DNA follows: TGCGCCAGCAGCTGGGGACACGCAGAGCTCCAAGAGACCCAGTACTTC. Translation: CASSWGHAELQETQYF.

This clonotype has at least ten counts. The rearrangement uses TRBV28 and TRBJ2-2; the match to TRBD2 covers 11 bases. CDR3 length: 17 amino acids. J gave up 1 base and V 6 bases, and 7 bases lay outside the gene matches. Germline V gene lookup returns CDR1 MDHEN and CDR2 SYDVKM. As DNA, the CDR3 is TGTGCCAGCAGCCTCAGACTAGCGGGACAGAACACCGGGGAGCTGTTTTTT. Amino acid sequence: CASSLRLAGQNTGELFF.

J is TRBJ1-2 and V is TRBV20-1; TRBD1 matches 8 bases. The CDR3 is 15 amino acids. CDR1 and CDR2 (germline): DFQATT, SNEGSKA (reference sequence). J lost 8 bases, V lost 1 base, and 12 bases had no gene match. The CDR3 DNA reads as TGCAGTGCTAGAGGCTCTCTGGCAGGGGGCAACGGCTACACCTTC. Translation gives CSARGSLAGGNGYTF.

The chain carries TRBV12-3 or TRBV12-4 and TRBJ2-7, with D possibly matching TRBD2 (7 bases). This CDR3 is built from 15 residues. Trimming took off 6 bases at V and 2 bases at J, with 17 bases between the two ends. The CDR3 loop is CASRREVGGAYEQYF. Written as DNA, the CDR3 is TGTGCCAGCAGACGGGAGGTGGGGGGCGCCTACGAGCAGTACTTC.

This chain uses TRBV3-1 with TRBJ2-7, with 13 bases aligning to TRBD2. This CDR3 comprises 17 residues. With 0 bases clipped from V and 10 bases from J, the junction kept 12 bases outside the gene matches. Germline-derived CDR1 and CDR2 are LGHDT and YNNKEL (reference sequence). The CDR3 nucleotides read TGTGCCAGCAGCCAAGATCTTTGGGGACTAGCGGGAAGAAAACAGTACTTC. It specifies CASSQDLWGLAGRKQYF.

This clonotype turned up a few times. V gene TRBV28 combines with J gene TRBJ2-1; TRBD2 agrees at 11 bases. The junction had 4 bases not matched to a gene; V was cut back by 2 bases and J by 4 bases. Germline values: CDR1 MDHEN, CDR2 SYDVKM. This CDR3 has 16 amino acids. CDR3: CASSLPTSGSYNEQFF. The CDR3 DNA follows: TGTGCCAGCAGTTTACCCACTAGCGGGAGTTACAATGAGCAGTTCTTC.

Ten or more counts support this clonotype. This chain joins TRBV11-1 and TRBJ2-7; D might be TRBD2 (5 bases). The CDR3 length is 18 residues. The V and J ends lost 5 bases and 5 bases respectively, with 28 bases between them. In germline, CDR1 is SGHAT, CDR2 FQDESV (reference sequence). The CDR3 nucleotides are TGTGCCAGCAGCCCCGACTGGAGCGGAGACCTCCTAGGGCACGAGCAGTACTTC. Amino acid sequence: CASSPDWSGDLLGHEQYF.

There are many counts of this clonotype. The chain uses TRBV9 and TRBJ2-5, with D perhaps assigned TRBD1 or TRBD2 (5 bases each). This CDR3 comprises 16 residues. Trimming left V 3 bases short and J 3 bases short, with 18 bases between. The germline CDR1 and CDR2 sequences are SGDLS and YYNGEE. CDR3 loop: CASSEGPLRAKETQYF. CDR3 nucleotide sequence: TGTGCCAGCAGCGAGGGGCCACTGAGGGCTAAAGAGACCCAGTACTTC. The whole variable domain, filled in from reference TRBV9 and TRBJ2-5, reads DSGVTQTPKHLITATGQRVTLRCSPRSGDLSVYWYQQSLDQGLQFLIQYYNGEERAKGNILERFSAQQFPDLHSELNLSSLELGDSALYFCASSEGPLRAKETQYFGPGTRLLVL.

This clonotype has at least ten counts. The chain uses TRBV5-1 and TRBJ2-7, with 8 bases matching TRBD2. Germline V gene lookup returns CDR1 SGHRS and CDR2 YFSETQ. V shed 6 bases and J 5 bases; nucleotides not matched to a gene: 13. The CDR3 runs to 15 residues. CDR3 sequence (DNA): TGCGCCAGCACTATCGGGGGGGAACGGTTCCACGAGCAGTACTTC. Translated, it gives CASTIGGERFHEQYF.

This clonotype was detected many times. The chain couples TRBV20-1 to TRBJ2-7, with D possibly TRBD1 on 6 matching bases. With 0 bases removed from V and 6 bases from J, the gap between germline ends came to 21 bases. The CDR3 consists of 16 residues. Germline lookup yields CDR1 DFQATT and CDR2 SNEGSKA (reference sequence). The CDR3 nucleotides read TGCAGTGCTAGAGATCGCCGAACAGGGACAAAGGGCGAGCAGTACTTC. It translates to CSARDRRTGTKGEQYF.

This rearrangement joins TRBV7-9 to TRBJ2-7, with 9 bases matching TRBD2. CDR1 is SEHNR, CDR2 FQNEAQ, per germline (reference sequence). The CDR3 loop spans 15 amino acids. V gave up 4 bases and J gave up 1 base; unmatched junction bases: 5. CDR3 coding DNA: TGTGCCAGCAGCTCCAGGACTAGCGCATCCTACGAGCAGTACTTC. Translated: CASSSRTSASYEQYF.

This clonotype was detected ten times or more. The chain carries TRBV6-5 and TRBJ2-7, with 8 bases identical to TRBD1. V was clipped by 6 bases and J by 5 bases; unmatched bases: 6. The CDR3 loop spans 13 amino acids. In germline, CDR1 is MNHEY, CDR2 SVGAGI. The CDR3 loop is CASRWTGSNEQYF. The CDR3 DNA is TGTGCCAGCAGATGGACAGGGAGTAACGAGCAGTACTTC.

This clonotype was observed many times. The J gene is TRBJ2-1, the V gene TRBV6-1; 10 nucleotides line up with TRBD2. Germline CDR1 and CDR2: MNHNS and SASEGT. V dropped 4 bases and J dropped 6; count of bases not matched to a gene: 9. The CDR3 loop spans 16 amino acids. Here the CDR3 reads CASSARTRTSGNEQFF. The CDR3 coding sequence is TGTGCCAGCAGTGCCAGAACTAGGACTAGCGGCAATGAGCAGTTCTTC.

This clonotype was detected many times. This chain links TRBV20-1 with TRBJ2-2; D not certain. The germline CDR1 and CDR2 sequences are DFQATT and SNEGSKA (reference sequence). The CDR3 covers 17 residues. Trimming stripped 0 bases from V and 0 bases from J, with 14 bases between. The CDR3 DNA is TGCAGTGCTAGAGATCTCGGTGGTCGTCCGAACACCGGGGAGCTGTTTTTT. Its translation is CSARDLGGRPNTGELFF.

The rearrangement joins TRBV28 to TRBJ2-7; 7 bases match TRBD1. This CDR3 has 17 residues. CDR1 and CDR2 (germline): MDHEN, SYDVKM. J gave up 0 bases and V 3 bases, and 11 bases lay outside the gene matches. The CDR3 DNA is TGTGCCAGCAGTTTTAATACAGGGGAAAAAAGCTCCTACGAGCAGTACTTC. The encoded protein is CASSFNTGEKSSYEQYF.

CDR3 sequence: CSAPRAGETQHF. Written as DNA, the CDR3 is TGCAGTGCCCCACGGGCAGGGGAGACCCAGCATTTT. This chain joins TRBV20-1 and TRBJ1-5; D may be TRBD1 (6 bases). V dropped 6 bases and J dropped 11 bases, with 17 bases sitting between them. Germline loops: CDR1 DFQATT, CDR2 SNEGSKA (reference sequence). There are 12 residues in the CDR3.